This TCR beta chain was recorded in a study of shared clonotypes between healthy human individuals. Terminally differentiated effector memory CD45RA+ cells were excluded by CCR7 positive selection of CD45RO-negative cells. Comments on this clone: The antigen remains undetermined.

Assay used: immunoSEQ multiplex PCR; TCRdb lists only in-frame clones, some missing. The sample has about 800,000 clones, about 97% seen once. Study findings and constraints: Across a handful of donors, naive CD4 shared about 5%, naive CD8 around 3.8%, memory CD4 about 2.4%, memory CD8 around 0.42%. The study drew on few donors, limiting represented genetic and exposure-history diversity. Non-shared clonotypes showed lower generation probabilities than clonotypes common to all four donors. Relative to memory subsets, naive subsets generally showed larger estimated richness.

V lost 6 bases to trimming and J lost 9 bases, with 12 bases between them. The CDR3 extends over 12 amino acids. The germline V gene encodes CDR1 SEHNR and CDR2 FQNEAQ (reference sequence). The TCR originated in a man aged 30-40 years in good health. V is TRBV7-9 and J is TRBJ2-1; TRBD1 is a possible D gene (6 bases). The sequenced sample was naive CD8+ T cells sorted from blood. CDR3 sequence: CASSEQGSEQFF. Here the CDR3 DNA reads TGTGCCAGCAGTGAACAGGGATCTGAGCAGTTCTTC.